The TCR beta chain described here comes from a study of control samples from healthy donors and cancer patients. The data were produced by immunoSEQ multiplex PCR, yet TCRdb's version contains in-frame clones alone and is incomplete. Counted here are roughly 160,000 clones, around 94% occurring once; the ten biggest clones make up around 15%. In germline, CDR1 is ENHRY, CDR2 SYGVKD. Trimming removed 7 bases at V and 8 bases at J, with 11 bases between. The CDR3 spans 11 residues. Sequencing was done on a sample of PBMCs. The TCR comes from a man aged 60-69 years with colorectal cancer. The rearrangement joins TRBV10-3 to TRBJ1-2, with no clear D. The CDR3 nucleotides read TGTGCCATCAAACAGACTGAAGGCTACACCTTC. Its protein is CAIKQTEGYTF.